This T cell receptor beta chain is from a study of cytomegalovirus exposure and HLA in healthy donors. This clone was seen a handful of times. Its specificity is not known. The data were produced by immunoSEQ multiplex PCR, yet TCRdb's version contains in-frame clones alone and is incomplete. The repertoire holds about 220,000 clones, with 85% to 90% as singletons. Broader study findings: Published work reported that the classifier diagnosed cytomegalovirus status with high specificity and sensitivity.

A 120-subject validation cohort, separate from the 666-subject first cohort, supplied the donors. This CDR3 has 14 residues. V dropped 6 bases and J dropped 4 bases, with 16 bases sitting between them. Germline values: CDR1 ENHRY, CDR2 SYGVKD. The source of this sequence is a young man in good health and CMV-seronegative. Sequencing was performed on PBMCs. This sequence joins TRBV10-3 and TRBJ2-7; D tentatively fits TRBD1 or TRBD2 (5 bases each). The CDR3, as DNA: TGTGCCATCAGCGAGGGGAGCCGAACGTACGAGCAGTACTTC. Translated: CAISEGSRTYEQYF.